This T cell receptor (beta chain) is drawn from a study of tumor and adjacent non-tumor tissue in lung cancer. Concerning this clonotype: An end of the junction differs from the germline gene, which may be a read error.

The library came from three nested PCR rounds adapted from ARM-PCR protocols. TCRdb processed the multiplex PCR reads anew with MiXCR; each CDR3 protein has one entry. The table includes 120,000 or so distinct CDR3 sequences, roughly 64% detected once. Germline V gives CDR1 LGHNA, CDR2 YSLEER. The CDR3 has 19 residues. The template was RNA from unsorted bulk tissue. Sample: lung tumor tissue. This TCR was recovered from a man aged 25 to 40 with non-small cell lung cancer. The chain couples TRBV4-3 to TRBJ1-6; D unresolved. The CDR3 DNA is TGCGCCAGCAGCCATGAATATCGAGGGAGGATTTCCTATAATTCACGCCTCCACTTT. The encoded protein is CASSHEYRGRISYNSRLHF.